The 5 T cell receptor beta chains below come from one sample, sequenced in a study of blood T cell repertoires in COVID-19. Sequencing used immunoSEQ multiplex PCR; TCRdb keeps in-frame clones, though not all of them. Of 170,000 or so clones in the sample, roughly 75% were seen once. The source material was peripheral blood. These receptors were taken from a man between 65 and 85 years old with active or convalescent COVID-19.

This chain links TRBV3-1 (or the pseudogene TRBV3-2) with TRBJ2-2; 9 nucleotides align to TRBD1. The CDR3 consists of 16 residues. V trimming: 2 bases; J trimming: 6 bases; junction bases outside the gene matches: 7. Germline V lookup: CDR1 LGHDT, CDR2 YNNKEL (reference sequence). CDR3: CASSQWGTGRPGELFF. The CDR3 DNA follows: TGTGCCAGCAGCCAATGGGGGACAGGGAGGCCCGGGGAGCTGTTTTTT.

The chain combines TRBV7-9 with TRBJ2-3; 8 bases line up with TRBD2. Germline V gives CDR1 SEHNR, CDR2 FQNEAQ (reference sequence). The CDR3 has 15 residues. Trimming took 3 bases from V and 0 from J; bases not matched to a gene: 2. The CDR3 spells CASSFSGISTDTQYF. As DNA, the CDR3 is TGTGCCAGCAGCTTTAGCGGGATAAGCACAGATACGCAGTATTTT.

This clone occurred a few times. This chain connects TRBV19 to TRBJ1-1, with D unclear. The V end lost 6 bases, the J end lost 5 bases, and 16 bases lay between the germline ends. This CDR3 spans 14 amino acids. In germline, CDR1 is LNHDA, CDR2 SQIVND (reference sequence). The CDR3 sequence: CASRQAGRRTEAFF. CDR3 nucleotides: TGTGCCAGTAGACAAGCTGGCAGGAGGACTGAAGCTTTCTTT.

This chain uses TRBV6-5 with TRBJ1-2, with TRBD1 matching over 7 bases. This CDR3 has 14 amino acids. V was clipped by 5 bases and J by 4 bases; unmatched bases: 7. In germline, CDR1 is MNHEY, CDR2 SVGAGI. The DNA for the CDR3 is TGTGCCAGCAGTAAGGGACAGCTGAGCTATGGCTACACCTTC. Encoded protein: CASSKGQLSYGYTF.

The chain uses TRBV7-9 and TRBJ2-7; a possible D gene is TRBD1 (6 bases). The germline V gene has CDR1 SEHNR and CDR2 FQNEAQ (reference sequence). This CDR3 spans 13 amino acids. The CDR3 reads CASRGGGSYEQYF. CDR3 sequence (DNA): TGTGCTTCTCGTGGGGGCGGGTCCTACGAGCAGTACTTC.